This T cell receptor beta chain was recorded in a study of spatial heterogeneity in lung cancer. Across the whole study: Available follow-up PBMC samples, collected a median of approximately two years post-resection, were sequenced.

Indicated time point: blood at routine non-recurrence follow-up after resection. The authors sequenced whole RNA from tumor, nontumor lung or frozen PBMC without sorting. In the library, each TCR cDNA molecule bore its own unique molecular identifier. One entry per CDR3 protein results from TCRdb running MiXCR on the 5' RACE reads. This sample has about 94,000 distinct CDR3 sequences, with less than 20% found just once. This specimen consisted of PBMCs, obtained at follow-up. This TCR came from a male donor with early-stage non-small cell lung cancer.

CDR3 sequence (DNA): TGCAGTGCTAGCTCAGCTTATGGCTACACCTTC. It codes for CSASSAYGYTF. J is TRBJ1-2 and V is TRBV20-1; unclear D gene. In germline, CDR1 is DFQATT, CDR2 SNEGSKA (reference sequence). The CDR3 length is 11 residues. The germline V and J ends were trimmed by 3 bases and 5 bases, with 7 bases remaining between them.